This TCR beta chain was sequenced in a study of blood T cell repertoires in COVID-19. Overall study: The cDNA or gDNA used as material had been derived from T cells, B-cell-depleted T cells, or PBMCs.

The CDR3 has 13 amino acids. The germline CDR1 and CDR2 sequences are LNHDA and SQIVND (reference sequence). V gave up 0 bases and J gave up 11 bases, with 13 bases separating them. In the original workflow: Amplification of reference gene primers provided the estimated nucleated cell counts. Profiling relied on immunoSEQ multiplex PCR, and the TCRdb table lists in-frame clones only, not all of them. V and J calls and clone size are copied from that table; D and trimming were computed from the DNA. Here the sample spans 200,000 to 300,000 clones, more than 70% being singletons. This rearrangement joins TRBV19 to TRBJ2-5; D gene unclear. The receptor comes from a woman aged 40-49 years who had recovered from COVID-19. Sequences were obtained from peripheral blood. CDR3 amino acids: CASSIDPGSRQYF. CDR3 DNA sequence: TGTGCCAGTAGTATAGATCCAGGTTCACGACAGTACTTC.